The T cell receptor (beta chain) under discussion was sequenced for a study of spatial heterogeneity in lung cancer. As for the study in general: Detected sequences consistently included more beta-chain ones than alpha-chain ones.

Time point meaning: sample taken at primary tumor resection. In each case, whole RNA from tumor, nontumor lung or frozen PBMC was sequenced unsorted. Findings and limits, study-wide: Detection of ubiquitous tumor TCRs in blood was higher at resection than follow-up.

Details on this clonotype: No antigen is known for it.

The study tagged each TCR cDNA molecule with a unique molecular identifier. TCRdb recomputed calls from the 5' RACE reads with MiXCR, one row per CDR3 protein. The sample holds over 14,000 distinct CDR3 sequences, 10% to 12% seen once. The sequences come from PBMCs, collected at surgery. This sequence originates from a female donor with early-stage non-small cell lung cancer.

The CDR3 loop is CASSYSDNSYEQYF. The DNA of the CDR3 is TGTGCCAGCAGTTACTCGGACAACTCCTACGAGCAGTACTTC. The gene calls are TRBV6-2 or TRBV6-3 and TRBJ2-7, with D possibly matching TRBD1 (5 bases). Germline V CDR1 and CDR2: MNHEY, SVGEGT. The CDR3 extends over 14 amino acids. The germline V and J ends were trimmed by 0 bases and 0 bases, with 6 bases remaining between them.